This TCR beta chain derives from a study of cytomegalovirus exposure and HLA in healthy donors. On the study more broadly: Within an early data release were around 80 million unique TCRs drawn from HLA-typed donors.

Regarding the study as a whole: With later analysis, a missense DCLRE1C variant became linked to TCR beta V- and J-gene trimming. The likely explanation for a cluster of highly shared sequence variants was sequencing artifact.

With regard to this clone: The antigen is undetermined.

In nominal health when sampled, donors likely had unrecorded immune exposures nonetheless. The PCR was carried out with 60 Vbeta primers and 13 Jbeta primers. Produced via immunoSEQ multiplex PCR; TCRdb's table is partial and in-frame only. The sample has approximately 190,000 clones; roughly 70% are singletons. This clonotype was obtained from a man aged 35 to 55 in good health and CMV-seropositive. Sequenced material: PBMCs.

This CDR3 is CASSSYSTDTQYF. CDR3 nucleotides: TGTGCCAGCAGTTCCTATAGCACAGATACGCAGTATTTT. V usage is TRBV27 and J usage is TRBJ2-3, with D hard to call. V lost 4 bases and J 0 bases, leaving 5 bases between the germline ends. This CDR3 has 13 amino acids. The germline V gene encodes CDR1 MNHEY and CDR2 SMNVEV (reference sequence).